This passage covers 31 T cell receptor beta chains from one sample sequenced in a study of blood T cell repertoires in COVID-19. Using immunoSEQ multiplex PCR, the repertoire was profiled, and TCRdb retains in-frame clones only, with some absent. Here the sample spans 130,000 to 150,000 clones, around 85% being singletons. Sequences were obtained from peripheral blood. The receptor set was obtained from a woman in her sixties or seventies with COVID-19, enrolled during active disease.

The V and J genes are TRBV2 and TRBJ1-2; D might be TRBD1 (5 bases). Germline assignment: CDR1 SNHLY and CDR2 FYNNEI. This CDR3 has 13 amino acids. V was clipped by 2 bases and J by 8 bases, with 12 bases between them. The CDR3 protein is CASSEFRQLGYTF. DNA of the CDR3: TGTGCCAGCAGTGAATTCCGACAGTTAGGCTACACCTTC.

This clone occurred a few times. The chain has TRBV2 and TRBJ1-1; TRBD1 might be the D (5 bases). The germline gives CDR1 SNHLY, CDR2 FYNNEI. This CDR3 has 12 residues. The V end was cut by 7 bases, the J end by 10 bases, with 16 bases between. CDR3 amino acids: CASKGDSPGAFF. The CDR3 nucleotides are TGTGCCAGCAAGGGTGACAGCCCTGGAGCTTTCTTT. The entire variable domain, with the rest obtained from reference TRBV2 and TRBJ1-1, is as follows: EPEVTQTPSHQVTQMGQEVILRCVPISNHLYFYWYRQILGQKVEFLVSFYNNEISEKSEIFDDQFSVERPDGSNFTLKIRSTKLEDSAMYFCASKGDSPGAFFGQGTRLTVV.

The chain employs TRBV7-3 and TRBJ2-5, with a weak D call TRBD2 (6 bases). Germline V gives CDR1 SGHTA, CDR2 FQGTGA. The V end was cut by 4 bases, the J end by 5 bases, with 17 bases between. CDR3 length equals 15 residues. The CDR3, as DNA: TGTGCCAGCAGCTCTTACGGGGGAAAGTTGGAGACCCAGTACTTC. Translation gives CASSSYGGKLETQYF.

The chain links TRBV6-5 to TRBJ1-6, with 9 bases identical to TRBD1. The CDR3 is 15 residues long. With 4 bases clipped from V and 10 bases from J, the junction kept 8 bases outside the gene matches. The germline V gene has CDR1 MNHEY and CDR2 SVGAGI. CDR3: CASSWDREGDSPLHF. CDR3 nucleotide sequence: TGTGCCAGCAGTTGGGACAGGGAGGGAGACTCACCCCTCCACTTT.

This rearrangement joins TRBV7-2 to TRBJ1-1; unclear D gene. Germline V lookup: CDR1 SGHTA, CDR2 FQGNSA. The CDR3 totals 14 residues. With 2 bases removed from V and 4 bases from J, the gap between germline ends came to 11 bases. CDR3 protein: CASSLYKRGTEAFF. In DNA form, the CDR3 reads TGTGCCAGCAGCTTATACAAGCGAGGCACTGAAGCTTTCTTT.

The V call is TRBV7-2, the J call TRBJ2-4; the match to TRBD2 covers 11 bases. Unmatched junction bases numbered 6, after V lost 5 bases and J lost 0 bases. CDR3 length: 17 residues. Germline V lookup: CDR1 SGHTA, CDR2 FQGNSA. CDR3 bases: TGTGCCAGCAGCCTAACTAGCGGGGGTCGAGCCAAAAACATTCAGTACTTC. Translating it yields CASSLTSGGRAKNIQYF.

The chain is built from TRBV2 and TRBJ1-2, with D possibly being TRBD1 (5 bases). The CDR3 has 14 residues. Trimming removed 5 bases from V and 3 bases from J, with 13 bases in between. Germline assignment: CDR1 SNHLY and CDR2 FYNNEI. CDR3 nucleotide sequence: TGTGCCAGCAGTTCGCAGGGATATGACTATGGCTACACCTTC. Its translation is CASSSQGYDYGYTF.

Only a few counts were recorded for this clone. The chain recombines TRBV6-5 with TRBJ1-6, with D hard to call. V lost 8 bases, J lost 7 bases, and 15 bases lay in between. The germline CDR1 and CDR2 sequences are MNHEY and SVGAGI. This CDR3 spans 14 amino acids. The CDR3 region has the DNA TGTGCCAGCTCTGATGAGTATATGAATTCACCCCTCCACTTT. This gives the protein CASSDEYMNSPLHF.

This rearrangement joins TRBV5-4 to TRBJ2-2, with TRBD2 as a possible D gene (6 bases). Germline CDR1 and CDR2: SGHNT and YYREEE (reference sequence). V lost 3 bases and J 1 base, leaving 10 bases between the germline ends. The CDR3 has 15 residues. The CDR3 spells CASSSTGVNTGELFF. For the CDR3, the DNA is TGTGCCAGCAGCTCTACGGGGGTGAACACCGGGGAGCTGTTTTTT.

The CDR3 loop is CASSPRGQGQEDYGYTF. In DNA, the CDR3 is TGTGCCAGCAGTCCCCGAGGACAGGGACAAGAGGACTATGGCTACACCTTC. This chain joins TRBV5-4 and TRBJ1-2, with 8 bases aligning to TRBD1. Unmatched junction bases numbered 15, after V lost 5 bases and J lost 3 bases. CDR3 length: 17 residues. Per germline, CDR1 SGHNT and CDR2 YYREEE (reference sequence). Full variable domain (rest looked up from reference TRBV5-4 and TRBJ1-2): ETGVTQSPTHLIKTRGQQVTLRCSSQSGHNTVSWYQQALGQGPQFIFQYYREEENGRGNFPPRFSGLQFPNYSSELNVNALELDDSALYLCASSPRGQGQEDYGYTFGSGTRLTVV.

The chain joins TRBV10-2 to TRBJ1-4; no clear D gene. Germline V gene sequence: CDR1 WSHSY, CDR2 SAAADI. V was cut by 7 bases and J by 0 bases, with 15 bases left in between. This CDR3 comprises 16 residues. The CDR3, as DNA: TGCGCCAGCATCAAGGGAGAGGGCACAACTAATGAAAAACTGTTTTTT. Translation gives CASIKGEGTTNEKLFF.

This clone was found once. The genes are TRBV19 and TRBJ1-5, with D possibly TRBD1 on 5 matching bases. CDR3 length: 17 residues. Germline assignment: CDR1 LNHDA and CDR2 SQIVND (reference sequence). Trimming pared 5 bases from V and 4 bases from J, leaving 21 bases between. CDR3 coding DNA: TGTGCCAGTAGTCCTAGGGGAGGAGGCGTTTTGAATCAGCCCCAGCATTTT. This gives the protein CASSPRGGGVLNQPQHF. Full variable domain (rest looked up from reference TRBV19 and TRBJ1-5): DGGITQSPKYLFRKEGQNVTLSCEQNLNHDAMYWYRQDPGQGLRLIYYSQIVNDFQKGDIAEGYSVSREKKESFPLTVTSAQKNPTAFYLCASSPRGGGVLNQPQHFGDGTRLSIL.

This chain connects TRBV19 to TRBJ1-1; D gene unclear. Germline CDR1 reads LNHDA; CDR2 reads SQIVND (reference sequence). V lost 1 base, J lost 10 bases, and 7 bases lay in between. The CDR3 is 11 amino acids. The CDR3 spells CASSIAAGAFF. CDR3 bases: TGTGCCAGTAGTATAGCGGCAGGAGCTTTCTTT.

This chain uses TRBV6-5 with TRBJ2-5; no definite D call. V lost 7 bases and J lost 0, with 9 bases in between. The CDR3 totals 13 residues. The germline V gene encodes CDR1 MNHEY and CDR2 SVGAGI. CDR3 amino acids: CASNPLYQETQYF. CDR3 coding DNA: TGTGCCAGCAATCCATTGTACCAAGAGACCCAGTACTTC.

For the CDR3, the DNA is TGTGCCAGCAGTTATCACTACAGGGCAGGCACTGAAGCTTTCTTT. It encodes CASSYHYRAGTEAFF. The genes are TRBV6-5 and TRBJ1-1; D is perhaps TRBD1 (6 bases). V dropped 3 bases and J dropped 4 bases, with 15 bases sitting between them. CDR1 MNHEY and CDR2 SVGAGI come from the germline V gene. This CDR3 has 15 residues.

The chain has TRBV6-5 and TRBJ2-5; TRBD2 matches 8 bases. V gave up 6 bases and J gave up 2 bases; unmatched junction bases: 2. Germline loops: CDR1 MNHEY, CDR2 SVGAGI. This CDR3 contains 13 residues. The CDR3 DNA is TGTGCCAGCAGGATAGCGGGGCAAGAGACCCAGTACTTC. Its protein product is CASRIAGQETQYF.

The gene calls are TRBV7-2 and TRBJ2-5; 10 bases line up with TRBD2. The J segment lost 4 bases and the V segment lost 1 base, leaving 6 bases of the junction unmatched. Germline values: CDR1 SGHTA, CDR2 FQGNSA. The CDR3 extends over 16 amino acids. This chain's CDR3 is CASSLGASGGPETQYF. The CDR3 nucleotides read TGTGCCAGCAGCTTAGGCGCTAGCGGGGGTCCAGAGACCCAGTACTTC.

The V gene is TRBV7-9, the J gene TRBJ2-1; 9 bases are shared with TRBD2. V was clipped by 5 bases and J by 4 bases; unmatched bases: 9. Germline values: CDR1 SEHNR, CDR2 FQNEAQ (reference sequence). The CDR3 is 16 residues long. Here the CDR3 reads CASSQLSSGVYNEQFF. CDR3 nucleotide sequence: TGTGCCAGCAGCCAACTCTCTAGCGGGGTTTACAATGAGCAGTTCTTC.

As concerns this clone: Other nucleotide sequences from this sample produce the same CDR3. CDR3 amino acids: CSATGEETQYF. Here the CDR3 DNA reads TGCAGTGCAACGGGGGAAGAGACCCAGTACTTC. The rearrangement links TRBV20-1 to TRBJ2-5; perhaps TRBD2 as D (6 bases). The CDR3 sequence is 11 residues long. With 6 bases removed from V and 3 bases from J, the gap between germline ends came to 8 bases. From germline, CDR1 is DFQATT and CDR2 SNEGSKA (reference sequence).

CDR3 DNA: TGTGCCTGGCGCCAGGGGGCAGATGAGCAGTTCTTC. It yields the protein CAWRQGADEQFF. The chain is built from TRBV30 and TRBJ2-1; 8 nucleotides agree with TRBD1. This CDR3 region has 12 residues. From germline, CDR1 is GTSNPN and CDR2 SVGIG (reference sequence). The ends lost 5 bases at V and 8 bases at J; junction bases unmatched: 5.

This chain joins TRBV3-1 (or the pseudogene TRBV3-2) and TRBJ2-1; weak D call: TRBD1 (6 bases). The germline gives CDR1 LGHDT, CDR2 YNNKEL (reference sequence). The CDR3 runs to 16 residues. Trimming shortened V by 8 bases and J by 0 bases, and 17 bases separated the two germline ends. The CDR3 bases are TGTGCCAGCCGTCCTGCAGGGGCCGACTCCTACAATGAGCAGTTCTTC. Translating gives CASRPAGADSYNEQFF.

The rearrangement links TRBV27 to TRBJ2-3, with 9 bases aligning to TRBD2. The V segment lost 6 bases and the J segment 1 base; nucleotides outside the gene matches: 2. The germline gives CDR1 MNHEY, CDR2 SMNVEV (reference sequence). The CDR3 spans 14 residues. The CDR3 loop reads CASRASGGTDTQYF. The CDR3 region has the DNA TGTGCCAGCAGGGCTAGCGGGGGCACAGATACGCAGTATTTT.

This chain uses TRBV14 with TRBJ2-1; D is unclear. The germline V and J ends were trimmed by 0 bases and 8 bases, with 8 bases remaining between them. The CDR3 is made up of 13 amino acids. Per germline, CDR1 SGHDN and CDR2 FVKESK. The CDR3 loop reads CASSQDMADEQFF. The CDR3 DNA follows: TGTGCCAGCAGCCAAGATATGGCGGATGAGCAGTTCTTC.

The chain recombines TRBV2 with TRBJ2-5; 8 nucleotides agree with TRBD2. CDR3 size: 15 residues. V was pared by 1 base and J by 7 bases, with 8 bases of the junction left unmatched. Germline values: CDR1 SNHLY, CDR2 FYNNEI. In DNA, the CDR3 is TGTGCCAGCAGTGAAGAACTAGCGGAGACAAGGACCCAGTACTTC. Its translation: CASSEELAETRTQYF.

The rearrangement joins TRBV9 to TRBJ1-2; unclear D gene. V was trimmed by 0 bases and J by 8 bases, leaving 11 bases between them. The CDR3 is 13 residues long. Germline CDR1 reads SGDLS; CDR2 reads YYNGEE. CDR3 sequence reads: CASSVGAGRGYTF. DNA for the CDR3: TGTGCCAGCAGCGTAGGGGCAGGAAGAGGCTACACCTTC.

The chain couples TRBV9 to TRBJ2-5, with TRBD2 matching 10 bases. CDR3 length: 14 amino acids. CDR1 and CDR2 from the germline V gene are SGDLS and YYNGEE. J was trimmed by 13 bases and V by 0 bases; bases with no gene match: 9. In DNA, the CDR3 is TGTGCCAGCAGCGTAGGAAATAGCGGGGGGCCCCCGTACTTC. This gives the protein CASSVGNSGGPPYF.

This clone showed up just a few times. V and J are TRBV6-6 and TRBJ2-7; possibly TRBD1 for D (6 bases). The V gene lost 4 bases and the J gene lost 8 bases, with 18 bases spanning the gap. The CDR3 consists of 14 residues. CDR1 and CDR2 (germline): MNHNY, SVGAGI (reference sequence). CDR3 residues: CASSSASGGSKQYF. In nucleotides, the CDR3 is TGTGCCAGCAGTTCCGCCTCTGGGGGCAGTAAGCAGTACTTC.

The chain uses TRBV5-6 and TRBJ1-3; 7 bases are a match to TRBD1. Trimming cost V 3 bases and J 2 bases; bases outside gene matches: 2. CDR3 length: 14 residues. Germline assignment: CDR1 SGHDT and CDR2 YYEEEE. The CDR3: CASSWTGTGNTIYF. Here the CDR3 DNA reads TGTGCCAGCAGCTGGACAGGCACTGGAAACACCATATATTTT. Full variable domain (rest looked up from reference TRBV5-6 and TRBJ1-3): DAGVTQSPTHLIKTRGQQVTLRCSPKSGHDTVSWYQQALGQGPQFIFQYYEEEERQRGNFPDRFSGHQFPNYSSELNVNALLLGDSALYLCASSWTGTGNTIYFGEGSWLTVV.

V is TRBV7-8 and J is TRBJ2-7; a possible D gene is TRBD1 (5 bases). The CDR3 runs to 14 residues. V was trimmed by 1 base and J by 2 bases, leaving 9 bases between them. CDR1 SGHVS and CDR2 FQNEAQ come from the germline V gene. The DNA for the CDR3 is TGTGCCAGCAGCTTAGGTACAGGCCCCTACGAGCAGTACTTC. This sequence encodes CASSLGTGPYEQYF.

V usage is TRBV14 and J usage is TRBJ2-7, with TRBD1 matching over 9 bases. J was trimmed by 4 bases and V by 8 bases; bases with no gene match: 12. The CDR3 extends over 15 amino acids. CDR1 and CDR2 (germline): SGHDN, FVKESK. In DNA, the CDR3 is TGTGCCAGCCATAAAACAGGGGGCCCCCTTTACGAGCAGTACTTC. Amino acids: CASHKTGGPLYEQYF.

V gene TRBV6-5 combines with J gene TRBJ2-7; 11 bases are shared with TRBD1. The trim removed 4 bases at V and 10 bases at J, leaving 6 bases unmatched. This CDR3 is built from 13 residues. Germline values: CDR1 MNHEY, CDR2 SVGAGI. The CDR3 sequence: CASSFPGQGDQYF. The CDR3 DNA sequence: TGTGCCAGCAGTTTTCCGGGACAGGGGGACCAGTACTTC.